The clone carrying this T cell receptor beta chain turned up a few times. The data stem from a study of cytomegalovirus exposure and HLA in healthy donors. The CDR3 covers 11 residues. Trimming left V 8 bases short and J 9 bases short, with 11 bases between. Germline CDR1 and CDR2: MNHNS and SASEGT. The PCR had 60 Vbeta and 13 Jbeta primers. Sequencing used immunoSEQ multiplex PCR; TCRdb keeps in-frame clones, though not all of them. The table shows about 190,000 clones, with around 90% occurring only once. This receptor was identified in a woman aged 18-29 years in good health and CMV-seronegative. This chain joins TRBV6-1 and TRBJ2-1; D not resolved. The sequenced material came from PBMCs. The CDR3 bases are TGTGCCAGCGTACGAAACAGTGAGCAGTTCTTC. Encoded protein: CASVRNSEQFF.